Each of the 25 T cell receptor beta chains below was sequenced from the same sample in a study of shared clonotypes between healthy human individuals. This table comes from immunoSEQ multiplex PCR, and its TCRdb copy is limited to in-frame clones, with some not included. The data hold approximately 1.9 million clones, with around 93% observed a single time. Naive CD8 cells, CD45RO-negative and positively selected for CCR7, excluded terminally differentiated effector memory CD45RA+ cells. Sequencing input: naive CD8+ T cells from PBMCs. These receptors all stem from a man younger than 35 in good health. Some clones in this sample may be carry-over from other donors' samples.

This clone was seen once. This chain connects TRBV19 to TRBJ2-2, with TRBD2 matching 7 bases. Germline loops: CDR1 LNHDA, CDR2 SQIVND (reference sequence). Germline trimming cut 3 bases from V and 5 bases from J; bases unmatched to any gene: 6. The length of the CDR3 is 15 residues. CDR3 loop: CASSMVRERTGELFF. CDR3 sequence (DNA): TGTGCCAGTAGTATGGTGCGGGAGCGGACCGGGGAGCTGTTTTTT.

The chain uses TRBV27 and TRBJ1-4, with 9 bases that match TRBD1. CDR1 MNHEY and CDR2 SMNVEV come from the germline V gene (reference sequence). Unmatched junction bases numbered 1, after V lost 6 bases and J lost 5 bases. There are 13 residues in the CDR3. CDR3 sequence (DNA): TGTGCCAGCAGGGGACAGGGAAATGAAAAACTGTTTTTT. This translates into CASRGQGNEKLFF.

The CDR3 nucleotides are TGTGCTAGTGGTCGGGGAACAGGGGGCTACGAGCAGTACTTC. It specifies CASGRGTGGYEQYF. The V call is TRBV12-5, the J call TRBJ2-7; 8 bases align to TRBD1. The CDR3 spans 14 residues. Germline CDR1 is LGHNT and CDR2 is FRNRAP. The trim removed 5 bases at V and 3 bases at J, leaving 6 bases unmatched.

This clone was seen a single time. The V and J genes are TRBV29-1 and TRBJ2-2; 12 bases agree with TRBD2. Losses at the gene ends were 7 bases for V and 0 bases for J; bases not matched to a gene: 12. This CDR3 is built from 18 residues. The germline CDR1 and CDR2 sequences are SQVTM and ANQGSEA. In DNA form, the CDR3 reads TGCAGCGAACCCCCCGGACTAGCGGGACAGGCGAACACCGGGGAGCTGTTTTTT. It specifies CSEPPGLAGQANTGELFF.

The J gene is TRBJ2-1, the V gene TRBV7-3, with 12 bases aligning to TRBD2. V lost 3 bases, J lost 6 bases, and 3 bases stayed unmatched. Looked up from germline, CDR1 is SGHTA and CDR2 is FQGTGA. This CDR3 has 15 amino acids. This CDR3 reads CASSLRLAGANEQFF. The CDR3 region has the DNA TGTGCCAGCAGCTTGAGACTAGCGGGGGCCAATGAGCAGTTCTTC.

The V gene is TRBV27, the J gene TRBJ1-1; D uncertain. The germline V and J ends were trimmed by 2 bases and 0 bases, with 13 bases remaining between them. CDR1 is MNHEY, CDR2 SMNVEV, per germline (reference sequence). This CDR3 comprises 16 residues. The CDR3 protein is CASSLVSGLMNTEAFF. CDR3 sequence (DNA): TGTGCCAGCAGTTTAGTAAGTGGGCTTATGAACACTGAAGCTTTCTTT.

The chain has TRBV9 and TRBJ1-1, with unresolved D. Looked up from germline, CDR1 is SGDLS and CDR2 is YYNGEE. The CDR3 consists of 12 residues. The V gene lost 4 bases and the J gene lost 4 bases, with 8 bases spanning the gap. CDR3 amino acids: CASSPPTTEAFF. The CDR3 DNA reads as TGTGCCAGCAGCCCCCCGACCACTGAAGCTTTCTTT. The variable domain in full, completed from reference TRBV9 and TRBJ1-1, reads DSGVTQTPKHLITATGQRVTLRCSPRSGDLSVYWYQQSLDQGLQFLIQYYNGEERAKGNILERFSAQQFPDLHSELNLSSLELGDSALYFCASSPPTTEAFFGQGTRLTVV.

The rearrangement links TRBV10-2 to TRBJ2-2; D not resolved. The CDR3 covers 12 residues. The V gene lost 2 bases and the J gene lost 8 bases, with 6 bases spanning the gap. Germline CDR1 reads WSHSY; CDR2 reads SAAADI. Written as DNA, the CDR3 is TGCGCCAGCAGTGAGCAATCGGGGGAGCTGTTTTTT. This translates into CASSEQSGELFF.

The chain uses TRBV10-3 and TRBJ2-2; possibly TRBD1 for D (6 bases). Germline values: CDR1 ENHRY, CDR2 SYGVKD. Trimming took off 3 bases at V and 1 base at J, with 15 bases between the two ends. This CDR3 contains 17 residues. The CDR3 DNA reads as TGTGCCATCAGTGAACTTAAGACAGGCCAGAACACCGGGGAGCTGTTTTTT. It encodes CAISELKTGQNTGELFF.

J is TRBJ2-5 and V is TRBV7-9; D is ambiguous. The V gene's germline CDR1 is SEHNR and CDR2 FQNEAQ (reference sequence). CDR3 length: 12 amino acids. With 2 bases removed from V and 5 bases from J, the gap between germline ends came to 6 bases. CDR3 DNA: TGTGCCAGCAGCTTATCCTTTGAGACCCAGTACTTC. It yields the protein CASSLSFETQYF.

The genes are TRBV5-6 and TRBJ1-3; TRBD1 aligns across 10 bases. V was pared by 4 bases and J by 8 bases, with 9 bases of the junction left unmatched. The length of the CDR3 is 15 residues. Per germline, CDR1 SGHDT and CDR2 YYEEEE. In DNA, the CDR3 is TGTGCCAGCAGCGAAGCCGGGACAGGGGCCGACACCATATATTTT. Translation: CASSEAGTGADTIYF.

This rearrangement joins TRBV15 to TRBJ1-5; 7 bases are shared with TRBD1. Per germline, CDR1 LNHNV and CDR2 YYDKDF (reference sequence). The V segment lost 9 bases and the J segment 1 base; nucleotides outside the gene matches: 9. This CDR3 comprises 15 residues. CDR3 DNA: TGTGCCACAGATTCCGGGACAGTAAGCAATCAGCCCCAGCATTTT. This codes for CATDSGTVSNQPQHF. Full variable domain (remainder filled in from reference TRBV15 and TRBJ1-5): DAMVIQNPRYQVTQFGKPVTLSCSQTLNHNVMYWYQQKSSQAPKLLFHYYDKDFNNEADTPDNFQSRRPNTSFCFLDIRSPGLGDTAMYLCATDSGTVSNQPQHFGDGTRLSIL.

This sequence joins TRBV6-5 and TRBJ2-7; 7 bases are a match to TRBD2. Germline CDR1 is MNHEY and CDR2 is SVGAGI. J gave up 4 bases and V 6 bases, and 9 bases lay outside the gene matches. The CDR3 covers 14 residues. The CDR3 sequence: CASSPFGGGYEQYF. CDR3 in DNA: TGTGCCAGCAGCCCCTTTGGGGGGGGGTACGAGCAGTACTTC.

This clone turned up a few times. The rearrangement uses TRBV19 and TRBJ1-2, with a tentative D call TRBD1 (6 bases). Trimming pared 6 bases from V and 0 bases from J, leaving 11 bases between. The CDR3 covers 14 residues. Germline CDR1 is LNHDA and CDR2 is SQIVND (reference sequence). CDR3 region: CASSQQGANYGYTF. In DNA, the CDR3 is TGTGCCAGTAGCCAACAGGGAGCTAACTATGGCTACACCTTC.

This chain's CDR3 is CASSEGVSNYEQYF. The CDR3 nucleotides read TGTGCCAGCAGTGAAGGTGTCAGTAACTACGAGCAGTACTTC. V is TRBV6-1 and J is TRBJ2-7; D call uncertain. The ends were cut back, 1 base at V and 3 bases at J, with 10 bases in the middle. The CDR3 is 14 residues long. Germline V gene data show CDR1 as MNHNS and CDR2 as SASEGT.

The chain links TRBV27 to TRBJ2-1, with D uncertain. With 0 bases removed from V and 6 bases from J, the gap between germline ends came to 6 bases. Germline CDR1 is MNHEY and CDR2 is SMNVEV (reference sequence). The CDR3 contains 13 residues. CDR3 in DNA: TGTGCCAGCAGTTTATCCCAGAGCAATGAGCAGTTCTTC. It codes for CASSLSQSNEQFF.

This sequence joins TRBV28 and TRBJ1-5; the match to TRBD1 covers 7 bases. Per the germline V gene, CDR1 is MDHEN and CDR2 is SYDVKM. The CDR3 extends over 18 amino acids. The V segment lost 3 bases and the J segment 1 base; nucleotides outside the gene matches: 12. The CDR3 reads CASSFGVRQGGSNQPQHF. The CDR3 coding sequence is TGTGCCAGCAGTTTTGGGGTCAGACAGGGCGGGAGCAATCAGCCCCAGCATTTT.

The chain combines TRBV7-9 with TRBJ2-6; D remains ambiguous. The CDR3 extends over 17 amino acids. CDR1 SEHNR and CDR2 FQNEAQ come from the germline V gene (reference sequence). V was pared by 0 bases and J by 4 bases, with 13 bases between. The CDR3 DNA reads TGTGCCAGCAGCTTAGCAGGGCTCAAATCCGGGGCCAACGTCCTGACTTTC. This codes for CASSLAGLKSGANVLTF. Drawing the rest from reference TRBV7-9 and TRBJ2-6, the complete variable domain is DTGVSQNPRHKITKRGQNVTFRCDPISEHNRLYWYRQTLGQGPEFLTYFQNEAQLEKSRLLSDRFSAERPKGSFSTLEIQRTEQGDSAMYLCASSLAGLKSGANVLTFGAGSRLTVL.

The rearrangement joins TRBV28 to TRBJ2-3; 14 nucleotides align to TRBD2. The CDR3 is 16 amino acids. Germline V lookup: CDR1 MDHEN, CDR2 SYDVKM. With V trimmed by 5 bases and J by 3 bases, 4 bases remained unmatched. The CDR3 DNA reads as TGTGCCAGCAGTATTGGACTAGCGGGAGGAACAGATACGCAGTATTTT. Residues: CASSIGLAGGTDTQYF.

The chain joins TRBV29-1 to TRBJ2-7; TRBD1 matches at 7 bases. Germline-derived CDR1 and CDR2 are SQVTM and ANQGSEA. The CDR3 covers 15 residues. J lost 0 bases, V lost 5 bases, and 10 bases had no gene match. CDR3 loop: CSVLSPGQYSYEQYF. The CDR3 DNA reads as TGCAGCGTTCTCTCGCCGGGACAGTACTCCTACGAGCAGTACTTC.

The rearrangement links TRBV5-6 to TRBJ2-7; unclear D gene. The V end lost 1 base, the J end lost 2 bases, and 10 bases lay between the germline ends. CDR1 is SGHDT and CDR2 is YYEEEE in the germline V gene. There are 14 residues in the CDR3. This chain's CDR3 is CASSLWALPYEQYF. DNA for the CDR3: TGTGCCAGCAGCTTGTGGGCCCTCCCCTACGAGCAGTACTTC.

This chain connects TRBV15 to TRBJ2-2, with D perhaps matching TRBD2 (6 bases). Germline CDR1 and CDR2: LNHNV and YYDKDF (reference sequence). V dropped 4 bases and J dropped 0 bases, with 18 bases sitting between them. The CDR3 runs to 18 residues. CDR3 loop: CATSTWDWKETNTGELFF. The CDR3 DNA is TGTGCCACCAGCACCTGGGACTGGAAGGAAACGAACACCGGGGAGCTGTTTTTT.

This sequence joins TRBV5-4 and TRBJ2-6, with 9 bases matching TRBD1. V lost 4 bases to trimming and J lost 2 bases; unmatched junction nucleotides: 7. The CDR3 runs 17 residues. From germline, CDR1 is SGHNT and CDR2 YYREEE (reference sequence). The CDR3 protein is CASSPGQGYAGANVLTF. The CDR3, as DNA: TGTGCCAGCAGCCCCGGACAGGGGTACGCTGGGGCCAACGTCCTGACTTTC.

The V gene is TRBV7-6, the J gene TRBJ1-3; D gene uncertain. The germline V gene encodes CDR1 SGHVS and CDR2 FNYEAQ. The CDR3 is 14 amino acids. Trimming stripped 4 bases from V and 11 bases from J, with 18 bases between. CDR3 DNA sequence: TGTGCCAGCAGCTCAAGACGAGACCCCAGTGCCATATATTTT. Its protein is CASSSRRDPSAIYF.

This clone was counted between two and nine times. The V and J genes are TRBV28 and TRBJ1-4; D call uncertain. CDR3 length equals 12 residues. Germline loops: CDR1 MDHEN, CDR2 SYDVKM. V was cut by 1 base and J by 8 bases, with 5 bases left in between. CDR3 residues: CASSLYGEKLFF. The CDR3 DNA reads TGTGCCAGCAGTTTATACGGGGAAAAACTGTTTTTT. Full variable domain (outside the CDR3, taken from reference TRBV28 and TRBJ1-4): DVKVTQSSRYLVKRTGEKVFLECVQDMDHENMFWYRQDPGLGLRLIYFSYDVKMKEKGDIPEGYSVSREKKERFSLILESASTNQTSMYLCASSLYGEKLFFGSGTQLSVL.